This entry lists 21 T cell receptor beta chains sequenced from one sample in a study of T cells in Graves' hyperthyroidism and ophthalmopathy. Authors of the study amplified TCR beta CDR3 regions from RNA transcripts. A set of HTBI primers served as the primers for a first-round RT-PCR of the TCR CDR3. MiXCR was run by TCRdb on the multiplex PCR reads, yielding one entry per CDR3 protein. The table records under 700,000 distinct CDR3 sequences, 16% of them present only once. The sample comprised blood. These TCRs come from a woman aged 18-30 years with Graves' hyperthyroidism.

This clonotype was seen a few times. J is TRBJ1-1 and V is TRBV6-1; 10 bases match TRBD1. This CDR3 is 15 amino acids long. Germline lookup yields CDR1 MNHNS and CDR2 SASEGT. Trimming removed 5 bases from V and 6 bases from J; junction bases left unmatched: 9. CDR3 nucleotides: TGTGCCAGCAGTTCCCGGGACAGGGGATTAGCTGAAGCTTTCTTT. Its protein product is CASSSRDRGLAEAFF.

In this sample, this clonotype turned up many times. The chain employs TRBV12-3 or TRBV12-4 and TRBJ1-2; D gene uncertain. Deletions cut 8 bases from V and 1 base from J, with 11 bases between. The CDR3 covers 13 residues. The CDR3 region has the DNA TGTGCCAGCGGACGGACCATTAACTATGGCTACACCTTC. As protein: CASGRTINYGYTF.

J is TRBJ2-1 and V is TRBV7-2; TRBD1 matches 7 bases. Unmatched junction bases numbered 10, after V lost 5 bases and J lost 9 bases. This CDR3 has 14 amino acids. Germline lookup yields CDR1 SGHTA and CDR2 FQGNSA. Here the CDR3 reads CASSNPQQGFEQFF. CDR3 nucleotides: TGTGCCAGCAGCAACCCACAACAGGGGTTTGAGCAGTTCTTC. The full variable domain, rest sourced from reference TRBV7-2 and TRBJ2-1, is GAGVSQSPSNKVTEKGKDVELRCDPISGHTALYWYRQSLGQGLEFLIYFQGNSAPDKSGLPSDRFSAERTGGSVSTLTIQRTQQEDSAVYLCASSNPQQGFEQFFGPGTRLTVL.

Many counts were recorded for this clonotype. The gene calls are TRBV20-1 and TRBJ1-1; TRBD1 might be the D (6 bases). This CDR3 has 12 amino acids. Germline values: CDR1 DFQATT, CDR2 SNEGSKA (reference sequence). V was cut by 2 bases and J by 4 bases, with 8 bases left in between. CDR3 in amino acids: CSARFRGTEAFF. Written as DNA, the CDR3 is TGCAGTGCTAGATTCAGGGGCACTGAAGCTTTCTTT.

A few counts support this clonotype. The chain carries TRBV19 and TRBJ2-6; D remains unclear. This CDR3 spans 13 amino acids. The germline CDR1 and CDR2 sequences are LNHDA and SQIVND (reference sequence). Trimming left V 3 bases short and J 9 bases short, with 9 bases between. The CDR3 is CASSIRNSNVLTF. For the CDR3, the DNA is TGTGCCAGTAGTATTAGGAACAGCAACGTCCTGACTTTC.

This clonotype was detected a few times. The CDR3 region is CTVTEETQYF. CDR3 DNA: TGCACCGTGACTGAAGAGACCCAGTACTTC. This chain connects TRBV29-1 to TRBJ2-5; no reliable D call. Germline values: CDR1 SQVTM, CDR2 ANQGSEA. This CDR3 is 10 amino acids long.

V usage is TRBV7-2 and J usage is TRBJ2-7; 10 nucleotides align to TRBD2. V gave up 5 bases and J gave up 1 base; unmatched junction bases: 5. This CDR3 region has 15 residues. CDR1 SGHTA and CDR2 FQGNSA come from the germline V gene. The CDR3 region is CASSPGLAVSYEQYF. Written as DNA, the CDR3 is TGTGCCAGCAGCCCAGGACTAGCGGTATCCTACGAGCAGTACTTC.

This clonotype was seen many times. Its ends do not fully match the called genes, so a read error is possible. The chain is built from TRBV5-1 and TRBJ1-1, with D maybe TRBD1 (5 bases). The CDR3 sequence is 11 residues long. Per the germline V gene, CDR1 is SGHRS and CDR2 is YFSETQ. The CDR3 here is CASGRDTEAFF. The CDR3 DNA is TGTGCCAGCGGCAGGGACACTGAAGCTTTCTTT.

The CDR3 DNA reads as TGTGCCAGCACCCCCCCGGGGGGCCACTATGGCTACACCTTC. This encodes CASTPPGGHYGYTF. V is TRBV7-9 and J is TRBJ1-2; D is perhaps TRBD1 (6 bases). This CDR3 contains 14 residues. V lost 7 bases and J lost 3, with 15 bases in between. Germline V gene lookup returns CDR1 SEHNR and CDR2 FQNEAQ (reference sequence).

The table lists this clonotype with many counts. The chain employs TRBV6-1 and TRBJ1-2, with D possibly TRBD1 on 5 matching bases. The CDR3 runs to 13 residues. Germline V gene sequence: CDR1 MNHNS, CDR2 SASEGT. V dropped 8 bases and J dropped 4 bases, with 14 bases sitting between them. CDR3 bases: TGTGCCAGCGGGCCAGGGCACCCCTATGGCTACACCTTC. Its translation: CASGPGHPYGYTF.

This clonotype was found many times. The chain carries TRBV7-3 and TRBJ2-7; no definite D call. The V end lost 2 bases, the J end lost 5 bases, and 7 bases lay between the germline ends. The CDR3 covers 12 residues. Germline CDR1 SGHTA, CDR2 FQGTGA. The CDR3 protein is CASSLDGDEQYF. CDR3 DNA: TGTGCCAGCAGCTTAGATGGGGACGAGCAGTACTTC.

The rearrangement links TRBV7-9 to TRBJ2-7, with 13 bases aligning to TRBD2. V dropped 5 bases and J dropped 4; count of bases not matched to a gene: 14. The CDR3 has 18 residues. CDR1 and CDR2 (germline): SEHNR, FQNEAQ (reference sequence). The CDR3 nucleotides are TGTGCCAGCAGCCTCACTAGCGGGAGGGCGCGTCTCATTTACGAGCAGTACTTC. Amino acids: CASSLTSGRARLIYEQYF. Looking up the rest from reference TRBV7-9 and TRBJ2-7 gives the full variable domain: DTGVSQNPRHKITKRGQNVTFRCDPISEHNRLYWYRQTLGQGPEFLTYFQNEAQLEKSRLLSDRFSAERPKGSFSTLEIQRTEQGDSAMYLCASSLTSGRARLIYEQYFGPGTRLTVT.

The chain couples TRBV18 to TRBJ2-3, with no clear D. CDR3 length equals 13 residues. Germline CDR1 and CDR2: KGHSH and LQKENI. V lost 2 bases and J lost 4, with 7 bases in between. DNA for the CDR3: TGTGCCAGCTCACCAAAGAGCTCAGATACGCAGTATTTT. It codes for CASSPKSSDTQYF.

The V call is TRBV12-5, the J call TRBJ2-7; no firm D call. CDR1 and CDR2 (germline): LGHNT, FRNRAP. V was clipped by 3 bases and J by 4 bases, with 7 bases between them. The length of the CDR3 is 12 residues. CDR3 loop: CASGFSRYEQYF. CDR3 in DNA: TGTGCTAGTGGTTTCTCCAGATACGAGCAGTACTTC.

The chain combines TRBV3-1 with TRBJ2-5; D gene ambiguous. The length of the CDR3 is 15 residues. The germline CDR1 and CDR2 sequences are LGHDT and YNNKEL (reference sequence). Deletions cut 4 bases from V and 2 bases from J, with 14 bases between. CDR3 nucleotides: TGTGCCAGCAGCCGTAACTTTCAAATACAAGAGACCCAGTACTTC. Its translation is CASSRNFQIQETQYF.

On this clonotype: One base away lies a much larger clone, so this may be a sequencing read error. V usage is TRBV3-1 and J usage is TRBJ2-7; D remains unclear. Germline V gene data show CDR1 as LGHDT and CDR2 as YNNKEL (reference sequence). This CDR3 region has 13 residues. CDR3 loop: CASSQAAAYERYF. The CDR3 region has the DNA TGTGCCAGCAGCCAAGCGGCGGCCTACGAGCGGTACTTC.

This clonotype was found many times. The CDR3: CASSYGVETDTQYF. Written as DNA, the CDR3 is TGTGCCAGCAGTTACGGTGTGGAAACAGATACGCAGTATTTT. The chain couples TRBV6-5 to TRBJ2-3, with unresolved D. V lost 2 bases and J 3 bases, leaving 9 bases between the germline ends. This CDR3 is built from 14 residues. Germline V gene lookup returns CDR1 MNHEY and CDR2 SVGAGI.

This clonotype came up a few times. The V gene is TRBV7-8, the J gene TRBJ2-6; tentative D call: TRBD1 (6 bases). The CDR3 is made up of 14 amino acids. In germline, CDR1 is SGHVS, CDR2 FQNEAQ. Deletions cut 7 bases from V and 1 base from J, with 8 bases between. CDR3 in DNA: TGTGCCAGCACCACAGGGTCTGGGGCCAACGTCCTGACTTTC. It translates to CASTTGSGANVLTF.

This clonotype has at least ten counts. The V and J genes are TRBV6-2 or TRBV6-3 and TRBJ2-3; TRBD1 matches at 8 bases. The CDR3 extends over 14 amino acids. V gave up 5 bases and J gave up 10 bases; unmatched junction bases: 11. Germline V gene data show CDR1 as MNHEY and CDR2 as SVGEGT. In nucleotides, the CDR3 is TGTGCCAGCAGTAACCCGGACAGGGTGTTGGCGCAGTATTTT. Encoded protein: CASSNPDRVLAQYF.

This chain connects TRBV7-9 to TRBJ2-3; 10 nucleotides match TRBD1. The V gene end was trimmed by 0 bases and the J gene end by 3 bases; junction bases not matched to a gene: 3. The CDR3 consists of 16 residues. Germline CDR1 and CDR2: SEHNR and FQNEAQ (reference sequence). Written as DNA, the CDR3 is TGTGCCAGCAGCTTAGCCGGGACAGGGGTGACAGATACGCAGTATTTT. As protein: CASSLAGTGVTDTQYF.

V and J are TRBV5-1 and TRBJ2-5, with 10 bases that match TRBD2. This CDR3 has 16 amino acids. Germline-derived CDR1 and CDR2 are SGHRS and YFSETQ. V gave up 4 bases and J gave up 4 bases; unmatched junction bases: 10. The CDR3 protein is CASSPWRIAGGETQYF. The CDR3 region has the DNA TGCGCCAGCAGCCCGTGGCGTATAGCGGGAGGAGAGACCCAGTACTTC.